This T cell receptor beta chain was identified during a study of memory CD4+ T cells and cytomegalovirus serostatus. The wider study: This sample comes from healthy Belgian adults, about nine CMV seropositive, around 26 seronegative. Study results and caveats: CD4+ memory repertoires contained about two fifths of the 164 reported CMV TCRbeta sequences. CMV serostatus prediction reached median AUC about 0.96, or 0.93 with US-trained model.

Comments on this clone: What it recognizes is unknown.

As originally analysed: After removing out-of-frame reads, 2.3 million or so distinct TCRbeta sequences remained. Profiling relied on immunoSEQ multiplex PCR, and the TCRdb table lists in-frame clones only, not all of them. V, J and clone size are taken as reported in that table, and D and trimming were inferred from the DNA itself. Of about 25,000 clones in the sample, about 71% were seen once. Single viable CD3+CD4+CD8-CD45RO+ cells were sorted as the memory CD4+ T cells. The source of this sequence is an adult in good health and CMV-seronegative. Sequenced: memory CD4+ T cells from blood.

The CDR3 here is CSDHRGSNEKLFF. The CDR3 DNA reads TGCAGCGATCACAGGGGGTCTAATGAAAAACTGTTTTTT. The chain is built from TRBV29-1 and TRBJ1-4; 8 nucleotides align to TRBD1. This CDR3 is 13 amino acids long. The trim removed 7 bases at V and 3 bases at J, leaving 4 bases unmatched. Germline values: CDR1 SQVTM, CDR2 ANQGSEA.